The 15 T cell receptor beta chains below come from one sample, sequenced in a study of cytomegalovirus exposure and HLA in healthy donors. The study ran its PCR with 60 Vbeta and 13 Jbeta primers. Clones were sequenced by immunoSEQ multiplex PCR, and TCRdb holds only the in-frame ones, with some missing. The repertoire table contains roughly 190,000 clones. The source material was PBMCs. The receptors were gathered from a man aged 25-45 years in good health and CMV-seronegative.

The chain couples TRBV5-1 to TRBJ1-6; no reliable D call. This CDR3 comprises 14 residues. Per germline, CDR1 SGHRS and CDR2 YFSETQ. The V end lost 0 bases, the J end lost 10 bases, and 11 bases lay between the germline ends. The CDR3 sequence is CASSLAGIGSPLHF. The DNA for the CDR3 is TGCGCCAGCAGCTTGGCCGGGATCGGGTCACCCCTCCACTTT.

Notes on this clone: Germline is not matched at one junction end, which may reflect a read error. J is TRBJ1-5 and V is TRBV27; D is uncertain. This CDR3 spans 13 amino acids. Germline-derived CDR1 and CDR2 are MNHEY and SMNVEV (reference sequence). In nucleotides, the CDR3 is TGTGCCAGCAGTGTTTATAGCAATCAGCTCCAGCATTTT. It yields the protein CASSVYSNQLQHF.

The CDR3 here is CASSDLGGQGVYNEQFF. The CDR3 DNA reads TGCGCCAGCAGTGACCTCGGGGGGCAGGGAGTTTACAATGAGCAGTTCTTC. The gene calls are TRBV23-1 and TRBJ2-1; possible D gene TRBD2, 7 bases. TRBV23-1 is noted as an ORF with a role that remains uncertain. The CDR3 contains 17 residues. V lost 5 bases and J 4 bases, leaving 21 bases between the germline ends.

This chain links TRBV25-1 with TRBJ1-3; no reliable D call. CDR3 length: 15 amino acids. From germline, CDR1 is MGHDK and CDR2 SYGVNS. V lost 5 bases and J 3 bases, leaving 14 bases between the germline ends. CDR3 in DNA: TGTGCCAGCAGTCTAGTGGGTACAAGTGGAAACACCATATATTTT. Translated, it gives CASSLVGTSGNTIYF.

The J gene is TRBJ1-1, the V gene TRBV10-3, with 9 bases lining up with TRBD1. The length of the CDR3 is 13 residues. V lost 6 bases to trimming and J lost 11 bases; unmatched junction nucleotides: 10. Germline assignment: CDR1 ENHRY and CDR2 SYGVKD. The CDR3 reads CAISTSGTGSAFF. DNA for the CDR3: TGTGCCATCAGCACTTCCGGGACAGGGTCGGCTTTCTTT.

The chain combines TRBV27 with TRBJ1-4; tentatively, D is TRBD1 (5 bases). V lost 6 bases to trimming and J lost 8 bases, with 16 bases between them. CDR1 is MNHEY and CDR2 is SMNVEV in the germline V gene (reference sequence). The CDR3 is 14 residues long. CDR3 protein: CASSRWGVGEKLFF. In DNA, the CDR3 is TGTGCCAGCAGCAGGTGGGGCGTGGGAGAAAAACTGTTTTTT. Complete variable domain (other parts from reference TRBV27 and TRBJ1-4): EAQVTQNPRYLITVTGKKLTVTCSQNMNHEYMSWYRQDPGLGLRQIYYSMNVEVTDKGDVPEGYKVSRKEKRNFPLILESPSPNQTSLYFCASSRWGVGEKLFFGSGTQLSVL.

On this clone itself: The same CDR3 also results from other DNA sequences found in this sample. This chain joins TRBV19 and TRBJ1-5; the D is unclear. Germline assignment: CDR1 LNHDA and CDR2 SQIVND (reference sequence). CDR3 size: 15 residues. With 3 bases removed from V and 0 bases from J, the gap between germline ends came to 9 bases. The CDR3 DNA reads TGTGCCAGTAGTATTGGGCAGTATAGCAATCAGCCCCAGCATTTT. Translating gives CASSIGQYSNQPQHF. Full variable domain (missing parts from reference TRBV19 and TRBJ1-5): DGGITQSPKYLFRKEGQNVTLSCEQNLNHDAMYWYRQDPGQGLRLIYYSQIVNDFQKGDIAEGYSVSREKKESFPLTVTSAQKNPTAFYLCASSIGQYSNQPQHFGDGTRLSIL.

The rearrangement joins TRBV7-5 to TRBJ2-7; whether TRBD2, the table's D call, matches the DNA was not checked. TRBV7-5 is assigned pseudogene status. This CDR3 contains 14 residues. In DNA, the CDR3 is TGTGCCAGAAGCTCCCGGGAGCCCTCCTACGAGCAGTACTTC. Its protein product is CARSSREPSYEQYF.

The chain employs TRBV28 and TRBJ1-4; 7 bases fit TRBD1. Germline V gives CDR1 MDHEN, CDR2 SYDVKM. J lost 8 bases, V lost 5 bases, and 8 bases had no gene match. The CDR3 covers 14 residues. The CDR3, as DNA: TGTGCCAGCAGTGTTTGGTCAGGGGGGGAAAAACTGTTTTTT. Its translation: CASSVWSGGEKLFF. Together with reference TRBV28 and TRBJ1-4, the CDR3 gives the full variable domain: DVKVTQSSRYLVKRTGEKVFLECVQDMDHENMFWYRQDPGLGLRLIYFSYDVKMKEKGDIPEGYSVSREKKERFSLILESASTNQTSMYLCASSVWSGGEKLFFGSGTQLSVL.

The V gene is TRBV6-5, the J gene TRBJ1-1, with D uncertain. The CDR3 spans 14 residues. V lost 0 bases to trimming and J lost 0 bases, with 5 bases between them. Per germline, CDR1 MNHEY and CDR2 SVGAGI. DNA of the CDR3: TGTGCCAGCAGTTACTCCGGTATGAACACTGAAGCTTTCTTT. It yields the protein CASSYSGMNTEAFF.

The CDR3 nucleotides are TGTGCCAGCGGGATCGGAGGGGAAGCTTTCTTT. This gives the protein CASGIGGEAFF. The chain joins TRBV13 to TRBJ1-1; D is ambiguous. Germline CDR1 and CDR2: PRHDT and FYEKMQ (reference sequence). The CDR3 spans 11 residues. Trimming pared 8 bases from V and 8 bases from J, leaving 12 bases between.

The chain has TRBV13 and TRBJ2-7; 13 bases fit TRBD2. V was clipped by 5 bases and J by 5 bases; unmatched bases: 18. The germline gives CDR1 PRHDT, CDR2 FYEKMQ (reference sequence). CDR3 length: 19 residues. The CDR3 is CASSPNSPGLAGLGDEQYF. The CDR3 DNA follows: TGTGCCAGCAGCCCCAACTCACCGGGACTAGCGGGACTTGGCGACGAGCAGTACTTC.

The gene calls are TRBV29-1 and TRBJ1-3; TRBD1 matches 9 bases. V lost 3 bases and J lost 4; bases outside the gene matches: 10. CDR1 and CDR2 from the germline V gene are SQVTM and ANQGSEA. This CDR3 region has 16 residues. The CDR3 sequence is CSVDPGQGNPGNTIYF. The CDR3 coding sequence is TGCAGCGTTGATCCAGGACAGGGGAATCCAGGAAACACCATATATTTT.

This chain uses TRBV12-5 with TRBJ2-7, with 10 bases identical to TRBD1. The CDR3 consists of 14 residues. CDR1 LGHNT and CDR2 FRNRAP come from the germline V gene. J gave up 3 bases and V 1 base, and 0 bases lay outside the gene matches. CDR3 sequence reads: CASGLGTGGYEQYF. The CDR3 nucleotides read TGTGCTAGTGGTTTGGGGACAGGGGGCTACGAGCAGTACTTC.

This chain joins TRBV5-6 and TRBJ1-1; D might be TRBD1 (5 bases). The CDR3 totals 14 residues. The V end lost 3 bases, the J end lost 1 base, and 10 bases lay between the germline ends. From germline, CDR1 is SGHDT and CDR2 YYEEEE. This chain's CDR3 is CASSYMTANTEAFF. As DNA, the CDR3 is TGTGCCAGCAGCTACATGACAGCGAACACTGAAGCTTTCTTT.